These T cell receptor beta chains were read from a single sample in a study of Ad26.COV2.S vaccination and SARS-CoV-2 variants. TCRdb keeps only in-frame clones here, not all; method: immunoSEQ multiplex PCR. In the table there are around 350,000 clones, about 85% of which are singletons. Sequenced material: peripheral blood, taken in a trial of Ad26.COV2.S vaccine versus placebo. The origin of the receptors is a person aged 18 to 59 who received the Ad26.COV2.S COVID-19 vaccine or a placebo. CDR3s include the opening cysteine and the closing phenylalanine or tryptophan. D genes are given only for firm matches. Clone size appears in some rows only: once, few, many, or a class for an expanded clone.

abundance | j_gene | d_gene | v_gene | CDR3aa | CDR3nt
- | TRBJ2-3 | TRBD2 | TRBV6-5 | CASKLAGGPDTQYF | TGTGCCAGCAAGCTAGCGGGAGGGCCAGATACGCAGTATTTT
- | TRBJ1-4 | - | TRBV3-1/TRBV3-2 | CASSQVLLATNEKLFF | TGTGCCAGCAGCCAAGTTTTACTTGCAACTAATGAAAAACTGTTTTTT
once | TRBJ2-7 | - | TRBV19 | CASSPFSGNYEQYF | TGTGCCAGTAGTCCCTTTTCCGGGAACTACGAGCAGTACTTC
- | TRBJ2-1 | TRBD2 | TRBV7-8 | CASSLAGLAGYNEQFF | TGTGCCAGCAGCTTAGCCGGACTAGCGGGCTACAATGAGCAGTTCTTC
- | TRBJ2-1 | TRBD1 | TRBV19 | CASSIRLGTGGRDEQFF | TGTGCCAGTAGTATACGCCTCGGGACAGGGGGGCGCGATGAGCAGTTCTTC
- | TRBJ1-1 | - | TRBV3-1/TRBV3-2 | CASSMGTEAFF | TGTGCCAGCAGCATGGGGACAGAAGCTTTCTTT
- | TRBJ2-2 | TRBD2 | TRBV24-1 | CATSDPGLAASSTGELFF | TGTGCCACCAGTGACCCGGGACTAGCGGCCTCGAGCACCGGGGAGCTGTTTTTT
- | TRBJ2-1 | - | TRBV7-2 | CASSFDRLPYNEQFF | TGTGCCAGCAGCTTTGACAGGCTGCCCTACAATGAGCAGTTCTTC
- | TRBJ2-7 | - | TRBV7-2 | CASTRMGSSHEQYF | TGTGCCAGCACCCGGATGGGGAGCTCCCACGAGCAGTACTTC
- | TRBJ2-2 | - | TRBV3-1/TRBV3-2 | CASSSYSGNTGELFF | TGTGCCAGCAGCTCCTATAGCGGTAACACCGGGGAGCTGTTTTTT
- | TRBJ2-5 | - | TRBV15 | CATSRAISPGGETQYF | TGTGCCACCAGCAGAGCAATCTCGCCGGGTGGAGAGACCCAGTACTTC
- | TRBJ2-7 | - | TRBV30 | CAWNHLGPSYEQYF | TGTGCCTGGAACCACCTGGGCCCCTCCTACGAGCAGTACTTC
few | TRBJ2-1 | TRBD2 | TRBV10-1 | CASSENRAGGLYNEQFF | TGCGCCAGCAGTGAGAACCGGGCGGGAGGTCTGTACAATGAGCAGTTCTTC
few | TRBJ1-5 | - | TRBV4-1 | CASSQEGQPGQPQHF | TGCGCCAGCAGCCAAGAAGGACAGCCAGGGCAGCCCCAGCATTTT
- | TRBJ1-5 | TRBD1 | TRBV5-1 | CASSPGQEHSAQHF | TGCGCCAGCAGCCCCGGACAGGAGCATTCAGCCCAGCATTTT
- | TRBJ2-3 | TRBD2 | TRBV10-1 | CASSELASGLTDTQYF | TGCGCCAGCAGTGAGTTGGCTAGCGGGCTGACAGATACGCAGTATTTT
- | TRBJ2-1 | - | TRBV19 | CATKAGTSYNEQFF | TGTGCCACCAAAGCGGGCACCTCCTACAATGAGCAGTTCTTC
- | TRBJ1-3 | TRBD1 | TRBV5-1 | CASSRTGKDTIYF | TGCGCCAGCAGCCGGACAGGGAAGGACACCATATATTTT
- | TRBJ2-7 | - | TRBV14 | CASTRSIGAYEQYF | TGTGCCAGCACGAGGTCTATCGGCGCCTACGAGCAGTACTTC
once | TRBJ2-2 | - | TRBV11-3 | CASSRGAGNTGELFF | TGTGCCAGCAGCCGGGGGGCGGGAAACACCGGGGAGCTGTTTTTT
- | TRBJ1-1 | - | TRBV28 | CASSFCRAKRCTEAFF | TGTGCCAGCAGTTTTTGTCGGGCTAAGAGGTGCACTGAAGCTTTCTTT
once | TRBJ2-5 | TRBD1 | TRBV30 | CAWSARGFTQETQYF | TGTGCCTGGAGTGCCAGGGGGTTTACACAAGAGACCCAGTACTTC
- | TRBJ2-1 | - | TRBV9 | CASSVAFAGNEQFF | TGTGCCAGCAGCGTAGCTTTCGCAGGCAATGAGCAGTTCTTC
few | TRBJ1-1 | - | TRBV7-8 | CASSLDDSTDEAFF | TGTGCCAGCAGCTTAGATGACAGTACGGATGAAGCTTTCTTT
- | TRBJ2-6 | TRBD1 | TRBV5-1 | CASSARQGASGANVLTF | TGCGCCAGCAGCGCCCGGCAGGGGGCTTCTGGGGCCAACGTCCTGACTTTC
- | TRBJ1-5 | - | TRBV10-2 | CASSDFRGLQPQHF | TGCGCCAGCAGTGACTTTCGTGGTTTGCAGCCCCAGCATTTT
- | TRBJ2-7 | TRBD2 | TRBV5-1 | CASSFGTSGSYEQYF | TGCGCCAGCAGCTTCGGGACTAGCGGCTCCTACGAGCAGTACTTC
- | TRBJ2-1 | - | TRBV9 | CASSGAEQFF | TGTGCCAGCAGCGGTGCTGAGCAGTTCTTC
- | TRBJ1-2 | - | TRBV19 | CATGDYGYTF | TGTGCCACAGGGGACTATGGCTACACCTTC
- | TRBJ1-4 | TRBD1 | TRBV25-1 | CASSDGQGDEKLFF | TGTGCCAGCAGTGATGGACAGGGAGACGAAAAACTGTTTTTT
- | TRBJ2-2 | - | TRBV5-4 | CASSSKAGELFF | TGTGCCAGCAGCTCAAAGGCCGGGGAGCTGTTTTTT
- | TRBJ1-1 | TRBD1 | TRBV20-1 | CSASGQGAVNTEAFF | TGCAGTGCTAGTGGACAGGGGGCAGTGAACACTGAAGCTTTCTTT
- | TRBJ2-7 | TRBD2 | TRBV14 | CASSQVLAVPYEQYF | TGTGCCAGCAGCCAAGTTCTAGCGGTTCCCTACGAGCAGTACTTC